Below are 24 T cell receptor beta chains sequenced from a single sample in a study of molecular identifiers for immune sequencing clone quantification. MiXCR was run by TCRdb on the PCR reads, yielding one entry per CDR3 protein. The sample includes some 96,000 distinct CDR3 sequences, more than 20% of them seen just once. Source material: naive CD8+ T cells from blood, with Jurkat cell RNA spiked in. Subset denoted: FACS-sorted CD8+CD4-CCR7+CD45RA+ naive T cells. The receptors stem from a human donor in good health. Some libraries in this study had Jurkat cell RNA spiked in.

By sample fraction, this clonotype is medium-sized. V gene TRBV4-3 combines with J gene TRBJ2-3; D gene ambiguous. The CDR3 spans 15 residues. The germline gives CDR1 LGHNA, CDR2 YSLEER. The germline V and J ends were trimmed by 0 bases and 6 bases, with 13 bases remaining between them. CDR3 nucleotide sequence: TGCGCCAGCAGCCAAGAGGGCCGACCCACCGATACGCAGTATTTT. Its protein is CASSQEGRPTDTQYF.

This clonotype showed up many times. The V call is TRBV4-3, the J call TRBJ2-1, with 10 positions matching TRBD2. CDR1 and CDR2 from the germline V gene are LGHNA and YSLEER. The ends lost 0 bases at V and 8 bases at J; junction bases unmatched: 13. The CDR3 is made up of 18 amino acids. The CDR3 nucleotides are TGCGCCAGCAGCCAAGAAGTTGGCAAGCGGGAGGGCCTCTATGAGCAGTTCTTC. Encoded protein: CASSQEVGKREGLYEQFF.

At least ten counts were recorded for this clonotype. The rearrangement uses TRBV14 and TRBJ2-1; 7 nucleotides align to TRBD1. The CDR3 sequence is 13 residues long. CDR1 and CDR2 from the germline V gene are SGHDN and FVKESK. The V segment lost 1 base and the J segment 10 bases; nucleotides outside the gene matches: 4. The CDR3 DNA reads TGTGCCAGCAGCCAAGTGTACAGGGGCGAGCAGTTCTTC. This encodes CASSQVYRGEQFF.

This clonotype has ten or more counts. The CDR3 protein is CATSYEERGDSDTQYF. The DNA for the CDR3 is TGTGCCACCAGCTATGAAGAGCGGGGGGATTCAGATACGCAGTATTTT. The V and J genes are TRBV15 and TRBJ2-3; 9 bases agree with TRBD2. The CDR3 contains 16 residues. Germline V lookup: CDR1 LNHNV, CDR2 YYDKDF (reference sequence). V was pared by 5 bases and J by 4 bases, with 10 bases of the junction left unmatched.

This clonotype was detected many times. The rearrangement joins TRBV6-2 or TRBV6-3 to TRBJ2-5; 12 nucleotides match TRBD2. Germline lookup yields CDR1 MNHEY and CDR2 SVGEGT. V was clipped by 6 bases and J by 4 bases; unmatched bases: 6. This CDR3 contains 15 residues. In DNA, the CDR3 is TGTGCCAGCAGCCGACTAGCGGGAGACCGAGAGACCCAGTACTTC. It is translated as CASSRLAGDRETQYF.

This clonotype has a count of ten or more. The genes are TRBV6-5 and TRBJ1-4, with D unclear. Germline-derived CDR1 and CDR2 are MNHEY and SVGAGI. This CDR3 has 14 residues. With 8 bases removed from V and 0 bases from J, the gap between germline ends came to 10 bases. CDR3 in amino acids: CASSEYPTNEKLFF. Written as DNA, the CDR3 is TGTGCCAGCTCGGAGTATCCAACTAATGAAAAACTGTTTTTT.

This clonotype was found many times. DNA for the CDR3: TGTGCCAGCAGCCATCCCCGAGGCGAGCAGTACTTC. Translation: CASSHPRGEQYF. The chain recombines TRBV4-2 with TRBJ2-7; D is unresolved. CDR1 is LGHNA, CDR2 YNFKEQ, per germline. V was shortened by 3 bases and J by 6 bases, with 9 bases between the two germline ends. This CDR3 comprises 12 residues.

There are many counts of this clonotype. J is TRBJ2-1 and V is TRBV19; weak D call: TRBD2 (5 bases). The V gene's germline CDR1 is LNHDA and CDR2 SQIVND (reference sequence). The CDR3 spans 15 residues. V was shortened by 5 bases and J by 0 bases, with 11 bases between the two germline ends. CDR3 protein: CASSRLPISYNEQFF. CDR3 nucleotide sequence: TGTGCCAGTAGTCGACTACCGATCTCCTACAATGAGCAGTTCTTC.

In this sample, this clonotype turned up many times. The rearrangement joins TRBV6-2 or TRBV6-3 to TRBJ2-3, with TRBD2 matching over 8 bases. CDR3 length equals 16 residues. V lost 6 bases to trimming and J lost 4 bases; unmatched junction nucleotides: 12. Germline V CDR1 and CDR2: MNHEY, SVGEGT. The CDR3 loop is CASSPSGTRFSDTQYF. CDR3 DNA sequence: TGTGCCAGCAGCCCGAGCGGGACTAGATTTTCAGATACGCAGTATTTT.

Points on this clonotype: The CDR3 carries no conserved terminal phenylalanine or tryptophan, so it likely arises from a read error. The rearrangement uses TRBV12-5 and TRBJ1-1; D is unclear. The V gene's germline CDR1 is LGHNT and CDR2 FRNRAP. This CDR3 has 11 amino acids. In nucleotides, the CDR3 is TGTTCTAGTGCCGTGAACACTGAAGCTTTCCTT. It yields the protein CSSAVNTEAFL.

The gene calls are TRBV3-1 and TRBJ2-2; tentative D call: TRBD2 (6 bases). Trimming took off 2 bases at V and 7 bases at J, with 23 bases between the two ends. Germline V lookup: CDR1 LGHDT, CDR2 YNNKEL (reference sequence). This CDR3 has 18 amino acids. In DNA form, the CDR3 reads TGTGCCAGCAGCCAATCTACCTTGGAGGGGCTTGGGGACGGGGAGCTGTTTTTT. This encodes CASSQSTLEGLGDGELFF.

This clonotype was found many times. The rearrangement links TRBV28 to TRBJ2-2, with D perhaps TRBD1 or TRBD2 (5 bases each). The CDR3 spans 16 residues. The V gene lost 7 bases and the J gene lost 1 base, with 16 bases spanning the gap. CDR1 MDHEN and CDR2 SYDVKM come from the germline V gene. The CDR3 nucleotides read TGTGCCAGCATCTCATCCCCGGGACGGAACACCGGGGAGCTGTTTTTT. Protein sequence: CASISSPGRNTGELFF.

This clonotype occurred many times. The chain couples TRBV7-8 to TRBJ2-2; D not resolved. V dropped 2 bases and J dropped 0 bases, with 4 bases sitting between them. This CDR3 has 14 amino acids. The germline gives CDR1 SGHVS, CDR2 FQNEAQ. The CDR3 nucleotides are TGTGCCAGCAGCTTACTTCCGAACACCGGGGAGCTGTTTTTT. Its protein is CASSLLPNTGELFF.

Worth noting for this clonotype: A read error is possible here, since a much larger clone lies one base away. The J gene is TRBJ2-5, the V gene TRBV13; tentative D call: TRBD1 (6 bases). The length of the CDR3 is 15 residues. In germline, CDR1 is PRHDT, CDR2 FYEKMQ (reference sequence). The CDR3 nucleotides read TGTGCCAGCAGGATCGGGACAAGCTTTGAAGAGCCCCAGTACTTC. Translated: CASRIGTSFEEPQYF. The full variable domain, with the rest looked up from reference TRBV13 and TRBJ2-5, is AAGVIQSPRHLIKEKRETATLKCYPIPRHDTVYWYQQGPGQDPQFLISFYEKMQSDKGSIPDRFSAQQFSDYHSELNMSSLELGDSALYFCASRIGTSFEEPQYFGPGTRLLVL.

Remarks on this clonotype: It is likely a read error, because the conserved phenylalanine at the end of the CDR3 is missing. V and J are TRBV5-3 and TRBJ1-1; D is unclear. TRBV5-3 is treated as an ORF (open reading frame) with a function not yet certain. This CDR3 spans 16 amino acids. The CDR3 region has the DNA TGTGCCAGCAGCTTGAGTAGGGAAACCTGGAACACTGAAGCTTTCCTT. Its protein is CASSLSRETWNTEAFL.

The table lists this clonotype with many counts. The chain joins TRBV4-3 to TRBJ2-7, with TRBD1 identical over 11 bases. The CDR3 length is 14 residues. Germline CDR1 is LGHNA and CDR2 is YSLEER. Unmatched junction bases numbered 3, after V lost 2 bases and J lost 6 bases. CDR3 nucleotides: TGCGCCAGCAGCCAATTTGGGACAGGGGGCGAGCAGTACTTC. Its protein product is CASSQFGTGGEQYF.

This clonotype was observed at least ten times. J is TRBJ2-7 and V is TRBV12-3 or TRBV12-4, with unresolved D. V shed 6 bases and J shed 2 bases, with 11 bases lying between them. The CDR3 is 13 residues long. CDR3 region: CASSPQEAYEQYF. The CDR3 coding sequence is TGTGCCAGCAGCCCTCAAGAAGCCTACGAGCAGTACTTC.

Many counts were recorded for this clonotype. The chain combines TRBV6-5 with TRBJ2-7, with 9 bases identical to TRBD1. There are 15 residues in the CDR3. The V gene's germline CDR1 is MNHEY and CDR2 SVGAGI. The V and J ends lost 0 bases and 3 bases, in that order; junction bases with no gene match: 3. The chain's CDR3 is CASSYSGQGRYEQYF. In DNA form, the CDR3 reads TGTGCCAGCAGTTACTCAGGACAGGGGCGCTACGAGCAGTACTTC.

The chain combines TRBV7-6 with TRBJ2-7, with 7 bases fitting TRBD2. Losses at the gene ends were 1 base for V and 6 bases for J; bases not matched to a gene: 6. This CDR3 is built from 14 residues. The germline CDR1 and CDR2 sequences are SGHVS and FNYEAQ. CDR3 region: CASSLGGWGGEQYF. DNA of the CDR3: TGTGCCAGCAGCTTAGGGGGTTGGGGGGGCGAGCAGTACTTC.

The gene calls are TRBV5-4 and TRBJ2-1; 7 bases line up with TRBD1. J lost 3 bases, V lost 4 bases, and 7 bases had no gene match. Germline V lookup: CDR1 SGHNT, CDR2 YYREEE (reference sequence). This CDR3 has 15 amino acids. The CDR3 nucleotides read TGTGCCAGCAGCAGCCGGGACAGACACTACAATGAGCAGTTCTTC. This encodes CASSSRDRHYNEQFF.

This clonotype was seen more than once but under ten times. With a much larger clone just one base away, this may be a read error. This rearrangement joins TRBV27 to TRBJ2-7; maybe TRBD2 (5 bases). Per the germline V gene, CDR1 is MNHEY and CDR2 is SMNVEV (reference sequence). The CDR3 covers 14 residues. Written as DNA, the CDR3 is TGTGCCAGCAGTCCGTATACGCAGGAGGTCGAGCAGTGCTTC. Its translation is CASSPYTQEVEQCF.

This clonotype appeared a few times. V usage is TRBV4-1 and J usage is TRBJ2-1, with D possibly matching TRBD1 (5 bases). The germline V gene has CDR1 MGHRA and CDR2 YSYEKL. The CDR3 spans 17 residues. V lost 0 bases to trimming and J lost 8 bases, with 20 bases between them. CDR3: CASSQDGDRYGRDEQFF. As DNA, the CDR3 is TGCGCCAGCAGCCAAGATGGAGACAGATATGGTCGGGATGAGCAGTTCTTC.

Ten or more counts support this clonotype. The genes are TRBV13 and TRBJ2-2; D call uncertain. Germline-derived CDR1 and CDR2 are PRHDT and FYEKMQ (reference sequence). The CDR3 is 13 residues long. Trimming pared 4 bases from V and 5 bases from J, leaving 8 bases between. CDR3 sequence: CASSSGLTGELFF. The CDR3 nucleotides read TGTGCCAGCAGCTCTGGGTTGACCGGGGAGCTGTTTTTT.

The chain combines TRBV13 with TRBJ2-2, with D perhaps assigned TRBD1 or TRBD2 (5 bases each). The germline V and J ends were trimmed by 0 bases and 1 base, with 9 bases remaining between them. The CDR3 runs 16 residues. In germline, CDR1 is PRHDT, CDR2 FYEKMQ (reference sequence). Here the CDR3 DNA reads TGTGCCAGCAGCTTAGGCGGGGCCGTGAACACCGGGGAGCTGTTTTTT. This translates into CASSLGGAVNTGELFF.